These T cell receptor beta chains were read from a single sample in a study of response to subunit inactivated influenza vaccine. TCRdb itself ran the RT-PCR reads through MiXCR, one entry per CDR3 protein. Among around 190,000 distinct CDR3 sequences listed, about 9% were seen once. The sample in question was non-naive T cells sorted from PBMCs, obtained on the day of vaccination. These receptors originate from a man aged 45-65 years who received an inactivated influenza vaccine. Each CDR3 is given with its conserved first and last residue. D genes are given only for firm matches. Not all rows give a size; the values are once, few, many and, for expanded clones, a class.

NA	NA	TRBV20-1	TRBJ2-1	CSARDPFDPRNEQFF	TGCAGTGCTAGAGACCCATTCGACCCCAGGAATGAGCAGTTCTTC
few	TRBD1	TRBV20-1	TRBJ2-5	CSARDWQDRGAYQYF	TGCAGTGCTAGAGATTGGCAGGACAGGGGGGCTTACCAGTACTTC
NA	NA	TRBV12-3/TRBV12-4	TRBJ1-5	CASSRLQENQPQHF	TGTGCCAGCAGTCGCCTTCAGGAGAATCAGCCCCAGCATTTT
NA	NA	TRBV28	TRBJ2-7	CASSLKGTHGEQYF	TGTGCCAGCAGTTTAAAAGGCACCCACGGGGAGCAGTACTTC
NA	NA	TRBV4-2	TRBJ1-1	CASSQEGGPNTEAFF	TGTGCCAGCAGCCAAGAAGGGGGGCCAAACACTGAAGCTTTCTTT
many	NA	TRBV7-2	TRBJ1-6	CASTLSAVNSPLHF	TGTGCCAGCACCCTCTCGGCAGTTAATTCACCCCTCCACTTT
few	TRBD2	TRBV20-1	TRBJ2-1	CSARVSGGGTYNEQFF	TGCAGTGCTAGAGTTTCGGGCGGGGGGACTTACAATGAGCAGTTCTTC
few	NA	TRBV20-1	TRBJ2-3	CSARSPGGSSDTQYF	TGCAGTGCTAGGTCCCCGGGGGGCAGTTCAGATACGCAGTATTTT
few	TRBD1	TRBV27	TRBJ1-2	CASSPGTGTGYTF	TGTGCCAGCAGCCCCGGGACAGGGACTGGCTACACCTTC
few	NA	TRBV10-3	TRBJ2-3	CAISDGGPRVTDTQYF	TGTGCCATCAGTGATGGCGGGCCAAGAGTCACAGATACGCAGTATTTT
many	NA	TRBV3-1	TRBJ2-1	CASSQGYYGEQFF	TGTGCCAGCAGCCAAGGGTACTACGGTGAGCAGTTCTTC
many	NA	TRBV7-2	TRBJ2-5	CASSSYNGLGQETQYF	TGTGCCAGCAGCTCTTATAATGGGTTGGGACAAGAGACCCAGTACTTC
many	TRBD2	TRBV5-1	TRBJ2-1	CASSRSGEVLNEQFF	TGCGCCAGCAGCAGGAGCGGGGAAGTCTTGAATGAGCAGTTCTTC
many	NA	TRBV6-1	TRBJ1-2	CASSRRRGIGGYTF	TGTGCCAGCAGCCGGCGCCGGGGAATAGGCGGCTACACCTTC
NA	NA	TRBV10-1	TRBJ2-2	CASRPQTGNTGELFF	TGCGCCAGCAGACCACAGACAGGGAACACCGGGGAGCTGTTTTTT
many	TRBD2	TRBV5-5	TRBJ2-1	CASSPLAGGSYNEQFF	TGTGCCAGCAGCCCTTTAGCGGGAGGCTCCTACAATGAGCAGTTCTTC
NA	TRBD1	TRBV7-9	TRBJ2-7	CASSFGGQGAGEQYF	TGTGCCAGCAGCTTCGGGGGACAGGGGGCGGGCGAGCAGTACTTC
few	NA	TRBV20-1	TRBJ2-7	CSARDRRLSSYEQYF	TGCAGTGCTAGAGATCGGCGCCTGAGCTCCTACGAGCAGTACTTC
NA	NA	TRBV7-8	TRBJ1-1	CASSPFTGKMNTEAFF	TGTGCCAGCAGCCCGTTCACTGGTAAGATGAACACTGAAGCTTTCTTT
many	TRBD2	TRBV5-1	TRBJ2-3	CASRGLAGDDTDTQYF	TGCGCCAGCCGAGGGCTAGCGGGGGATGACACAGATACGCAGTATTTT
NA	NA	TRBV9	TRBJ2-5	CASSVVGIPSETQYF	TGTGCCAGCAGCGTAGTGGGGATCCCCTCTGAGACCCAGTACTTC
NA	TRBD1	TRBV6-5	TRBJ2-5	CASSNRDRAGETQYF	TGTGCCAGCAGTAACCGGGACAGGGCTGGGGAGACCCAGTACTTC
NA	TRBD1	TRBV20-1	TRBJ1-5	CSARRVGQGNQPQHF	TGCAGTGCTAGGAGGGTGGGACAGGGGAATCAGCCCCAGCATTTT
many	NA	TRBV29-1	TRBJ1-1	CSVAWDIWNTEAFF	TGCAGCGTTGCTTGGGACATTTGGAACACTGAAGCTTTCTTT
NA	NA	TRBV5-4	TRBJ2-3	CASSLRAADTQYF	TGTGCCAGCAGCTTGCGTGCGGCAGATACGCAGTATTTT
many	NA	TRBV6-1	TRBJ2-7	CASSSPRRASYEQYF	TGTGCCAGCAGCTCACCCCGTAGGGCCTCCTACGAGCAGTACTTC
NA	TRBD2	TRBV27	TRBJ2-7	CANLSGGHSYEQYF	TGTGCCAACTTAAGCGGGGGGCACTCCTACGAGCAGTACTTC
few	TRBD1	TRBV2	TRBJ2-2	CASSRTGTGAAGELFF	TGTGCCAGCAGTAGGACCGGGACAGGGGCGGCCGGGGAGCTGTTTTTT
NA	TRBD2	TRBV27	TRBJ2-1	CASSSFPRGRAGNEQFF	TGTGCCAGCAGTTCCTTTCCCCGCGGGAGGGCCGGAAATGAGCAGTTCTTC
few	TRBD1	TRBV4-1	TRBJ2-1	CASSPQEGQVPYNEQFF	TGCGCCAGCAGCCCGCAAGAGGGACAGGTCCCCTACAATGAGCAGTTCTTC
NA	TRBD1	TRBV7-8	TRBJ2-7	CASAGQGAKPYF	TGTGCATCGGCGGGACAGGGGGCGAAACCTTACTTC
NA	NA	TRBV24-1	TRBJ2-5	CATREGGTQYF	TGTGCCACCAGGGAAGGGGGGACCCAGTACTTC
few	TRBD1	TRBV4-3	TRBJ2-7	CASSQATGLGAYEQYF	TGCGCCAGCAGCCAGGCGACAGGGCTCGGCGCCTACGAGCAGTACTTC
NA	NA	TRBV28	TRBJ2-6	CASSLSQGRGSGANVLTF	TGTGCCAGCAGTTTATCCCAGGGACGGGGCTCTGGGGCCAACGTCCTGACTTTC
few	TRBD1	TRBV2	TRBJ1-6	CASSEQGGGSPLHF	TGTGCCAGCAGTGAACAGGGGGGTGGTTCACCCCTCCACTTT
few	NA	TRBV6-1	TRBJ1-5	CASSDRGVDQPQHF	TGTGCCAGCAGTGACAGGGGAGTTGATCAGCCCCAGCATTTT
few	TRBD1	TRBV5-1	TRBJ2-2	CASSVGQGAVGELFF	TGCGCCAGCAGCGTTGGACAGGGGGCTGTCGGGGAGCTGTTTTTT
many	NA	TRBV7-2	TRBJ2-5	CASSLSREVGTQYF	TGTGCCAGCAGCTTAAGCAGGGAGGTTGGGACCCAGTACTTC
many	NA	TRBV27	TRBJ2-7	CASRKPRLSSYEQYF	TGTGCCAGCAGAAAACCGAGATTAAGCTCCTACGAGCAGTACTTC
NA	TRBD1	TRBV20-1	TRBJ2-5	CSARPTGGAGETQYF	TGCAGTGCCCGCCCGACAGGGGGCGCGGGCGAGACCCAGTACTTC
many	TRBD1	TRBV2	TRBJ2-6	CASREPDRDPSGANVLTF	TGTGCCAGCAGGGAACCGGACAGGGACCCCTCTGGGGCCAACGTCCTGACTTTC
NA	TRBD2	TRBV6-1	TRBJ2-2	CASSLSGRASGELFF	TGTGCCAGCAGTCTTAGCGGGAGGGCCTCCGGGGAGCTGTTTTTT
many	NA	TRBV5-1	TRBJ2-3	CASSLSSSSDTQYF	TGCGCCAGCAGCCTGTCTAGTAGTTCAGATACGCAGTATTTT
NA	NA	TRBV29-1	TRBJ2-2	CSVPRVGTNTGELFF	TGCAGCGTTCCCCGGGTAGGGACGAACACCGGGGAGCTGTTTTTT
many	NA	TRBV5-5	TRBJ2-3	CASSFSGAPTDTQYF	TGTGCCAGCAGCTTTAGCGGAGCCCCCACAGATACGCAGTATTTT
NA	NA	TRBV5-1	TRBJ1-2	CASSLARRNYGYTF	TGCGCCAGCAGCTTGGCAAGACGGAACTATGGCTACACCTTC
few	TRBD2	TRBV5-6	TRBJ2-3	CASSSPGSGTLTDTQYF	TGTGCCAGCAGCTCGCCGGGAAGCGGGACCCTCACAGATACGCAGTATTTT
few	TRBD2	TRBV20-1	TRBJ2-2	CSAVPSGQRGVNTGELFF	TGCAGTGCTGTCCCCAGTGGTCAGCGGGGGGTAAACACCGGGGAGCTGTTTTTT
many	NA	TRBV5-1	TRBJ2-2	CASSLGGTGELFF	TGCGCCAGCAGCTTGGGGGGCACCGGGGAGCTGTTTTTT
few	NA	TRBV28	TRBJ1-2	CASSFTPTDRGGYTF	TGTGCCAGCAGTTTTACGCCGACGGATCGAGGGGGCTACACCTTC
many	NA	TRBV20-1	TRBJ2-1	CSAVGSNEQFF	TGCAGTGCGGTAGGGAGCAATGAGCAGTTCTTC
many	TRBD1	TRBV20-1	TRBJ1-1	CSGTTGPMNTEAFF	TGCAGTGGCACGACAGGGCCCATGAACACTGAAGCTTTCTTT